This T cell receptor (beta chain) stems from a study of cytomegalovirus exposure and HLA in healthy donors. Findings and caveats of the study: One cluster of highly shared sequence variants probably arose as a sequencing artifact. Cytomegalovirus-associated TCR beta chains were listed, numbering under 200.

Germline lookup yields CDR1 MNHEY and CDR2 SMNVEV (reference sequence). V was cut by 6 bases and J by 0 bases, with 9 bases left in between. This CDR3 contains 15 residues. PCR involved 60 Vbeta and 13 Jbeta primers. Method: immunoSEQ multiplex PCR; TCRdb's copy keeps in-frame clones and lacks some. The sample comprises 150,000 or so clones, around 80% of which are singletons, and 10% to 15% rests with the top ten. As to this clone: The antigen is unknown.

The sequencing sample was made of PBMCs. This receptor was taken from a man in his forties or fifties in good health and CMV-seropositive. The genes are TRBV27 and TRBJ1-6; D not certain. CDR3 loop: CASRERSSYNSPLHF. The CDR3 coding sequence is TGTGCCAGCAGGGAGAGGAGCTCCTATAATTCACCCCTCCACTTT.